A single sample is the source of the 21 T cell receptor beta chains below, sequenced in a study of shared clonotypes between healthy human individuals (dated by TCRdb to 2018 to 2021). The library was made by the immunoSEQ multiplex PCR assay. The clones in this table, taken by TCRdb from immuneACCESS, are in-frame only. Not every clone is retained; where verified, under half of the shortfall comes from an unresolved V gene, and the cause of the rest is unknown. This sample lists a few million clones; 85% to 95% were detected once. The ten largest account for over 1.5% of the sample. CD8 naive samples consisted of CD45RO-negative cells that were positively selected for CCR7, yielding a CD45RA+CCR7+ population without TemRA cells. Sequences were obtained from naive CD8+ T cells from PBMCs. The cell subset or site label of this sample denotes: CD45RA+CCR7+. The receptor source for this set is a young man in good health. Some clones in this sample may be carry-over from other donors' samples.

The CDR3 here is CASSFQENTEAFF. Here the CDR3 DNA reads TGTGCCAGCAGCTTTCAGGAGAACACTGAAGCTTTCTTT. V is TRBV5-6 and J is TRBJ1-1; D not certain. Germline CDR1 reads SGHDT; CDR2 reads YYEEEE. The CDR3 sequence is 13 residues long. Trimming cost V 2 bases and J 1 base, with 6 bases left between them.

On this clone: Other DNA sequences in the sample encode the same CDR3. The chain recombines TRBV9 with TRBJ2-3; D remains unclear. The V and J ends lost 2 bases and 3 bases respectively, with 4 bases between them. CDR3 length equals 12 residues. From germline, CDR1 is SGDLS and CDR2 YYNGEE. CDR3 in amino acids: CASSVATDTQYF. The CDR3 nucleotides read TGTGCCAGCAGCGTTGCAACAGATACGCAGTATTTT.

This clone was found a few times. The rearrangement uses TRBV19 and TRBJ1-5, with a weak D call TRBD1 (6 bases). The V gene lost 7 bases and the J gene lost 1 base, with 11 bases spanning the gap. Germline V CDR1 and CDR2: LNHDA, SQIVND (reference sequence). The CDR3 length is 14 residues. The CDR3 coding sequence is TGTGCCAGTACGCGGGGGCCAAGCAATCAGCCCCAGCATTTT. Its protein product is CASTRGPSNQPQHF.

CDR3 protein: CASSQPGLSSGNTIYF. CDR3 DNA sequence: TGCGCCAGCAGCCAACCTGGACTGAGCTCTGGAAACACCATATATTTT. The chain uses TRBV4-3 and TRBJ1-3, with D unresolved. The V and J ends lost 2 bases and 0 bases respectively, with 11 bases between them. The germline V gene encodes CDR1 LGHNA and CDR2 YSLEER. The CDR3 totals 16 residues.

The V gene is TRBV28, the J gene TRBJ2-3, with D possibly TRBD2 on 5 matching bases. Trimming removed 3 bases at V and 2 bases at J, with 12 bases between. Per germline, CDR1 MDHEN and CDR2 SYDVKM. This CDR3 region has 15 residues. The CDR3 sequence: CASSFSAVNTDTQYF. Here the CDR3 DNA reads TGTGCCAGCAGTTTCTCAGCGGTGAACACAGATACGCAGTATTTT.

This chain links TRBV27 with TRBJ2-7; TRBD2 matches at 10 bases. The CDR3 has 16 amino acids. The trim removed 4 bases at V and 3 bases at J, leaving 9 bases unmatched. Germline CDR1 MNHEY, CDR2 SMNVEV (reference sequence). The CDR3 region is CASSSSSGRLHYEQYF. Written as DNA, the CDR3 is TGTGCCAGCAGTTCATCTAGCGGGAGACTCCACTACGAGCAGTACTTC.

The chain recombines TRBV28 with TRBJ1-5, with 7 bases fitting TRBD1. The CDR3 sequence is 15 residues long. V dropped 6 bases and J dropped 4; count of bases not matched to a gene: 9. Germline lookup yields CDR1 MDHEN and CDR2 SYDVKM. In DNA, the CDR3 is TGTGCCAGCAGGGCGGAACAGGGGACTAATCAGCCCCAGCATTTT. Protein product: CASRAEQGTNQPQHF.

The chain employs TRBV28 and TRBJ2-7; D not resolved. This CDR3 is 18 amino acids long. CDR1 is MDHEN and CDR2 is SYDVKM in the germline V gene. Trimming took 2 bases from V and 7 from J, leaving 27 bases between them. The CDR3 coding sequence is TGTGCCAGCAGTTTAAGAGGAAATAACAACTACCTGACCAGGGAGCAGTACTTC. Protein: CASSLRGNNNYLTREQYF. The variable domain in full, completed from reference TRBV28 and TRBJ2-7, reads DVKVTQSSRYLVKRTGEKVFLECVQDMDHENMFWYRQDPGLGLRLIYFSYDVKMKEKGDIPEGYSVSREKKERFSLILESASTNQTSMYLCASSLRGNNNYLTREQYFGPGTRLTVT.

The chain couples TRBV7-9 to TRBJ2-1; 10 bases align to TRBD2. J gave up 6 bases and V 7 bases, and 15 bases lay outside the gene matches. The CDR3 has 17 residues. Germline V gene sequence: CDR1 SEHNR, CDR2 FQNEAQ (reference sequence). The CDR3 coding sequence is TGTGCCAGCACGTTCCGGGACAATAGCGGGAGGCCCAATGAGCAGTTCTTC. It encodes CASTFRDNSGRPNEQFF.

This clone was observed once. The J gene is TRBJ2-7, the V gene TRBV5-5; D unresolved. Germline values: CDR1 SGHKS, CDR2 YYEKEE (reference sequence). The CDR3 covers 14 residues. Trimming cost V 4 bases and J 2 bases, with 13 bases left between them. The CDR3 nucleotides read TGTGCCAGCAGCCGACCTGAGACAACCTACGAGCAGTACTTC. This sequence encodes CASSRPETTYEQYF.

This clone has only one observation. V gene TRBV28 combines with J gene TRBJ1-5; 10 bases align to TRBD1. V trimming: 10 bases; J trimming: 4 bases; junction bases outside the gene matches: 10. This CDR3 has 15 amino acids. Germline-derived CDR1 and CDR2 are MDHEN and SYDVKM. As DNA, the CDR3 is TGTGCCATCCGAGGGGACAGGGGATTAAATCAGCCCCAGCATTTT. Translation: CAIRGDRGLNQPQHF. The complete variable domain, with remaining parts taken from reference TRBV28 and TRBJ1-5, reads DVKVTQSSRYLVKRTGEKVFLECVQDMDHENMFWYRQDPGLGLRLIYFSYDVKMKEKGDIPEGYSVSREKKERFSLILESASTNQTSMYLCAIRGDRGLNQPQHFGDGTRLSIL.

CDR3 coding DNA: TGTGCCAGCTCCTTCGAGGGGGTGGCGAGCTCCTACAATGAGCAGTTCTTC. This translates into CASSFEGVASSYNEQFF. The chain links TRBV28 to TRBJ2-1, with D possibly matching TRBD1 (6 bases). The V gene lost 8 bases and the J gene lost 0 bases, with 20 bases spanning the gap. Germline loops: CDR1 MDHEN, CDR2 SYDVKM. This CDR3 spans 17 amino acids.

The gene calls are TRBV6-6 and TRBJ2-5; D tentatively reads TRBD1 or TRBD2 (6 bases each). The germline CDR1 and CDR2 sequences are MNHNY and SVGAGI (reference sequence). With 4 bases removed from V and 10 bases from J, the gap between germline ends came to 22 bases. The CDR3 extends over 15 amino acids. CDR3 in amino acids: CASSSRDLGGRFQYF. The CDR3 region has the DNA TGTGCCAGCAGTTCCCGGGACTTAGGGGGTAGATTCCAGTACTTC.

This clone was found once. The CDR3 loop reads CASSLGVGNTEAFF. The CDR3 DNA is TGCGCCAGCAGCCTCGGGGTCGGGAATACTGAAGCTTTCTTT. This chain connects TRBV4-1 to TRBJ1-1; D uncertain. With 4 bases removed from V and 5 bases from J, the gap between germline ends came to 14 bases. The CDR3 loop spans 14 amino acids. Germline V gene sequence: CDR1 MGHRA, CDR2 YSYEKL.

The V call is TRBV5-1, the J call TRBJ2-7, with 8 nucleotides matching TRBD2. The CDR3 consists of 13 residues. The germline gives CDR1 SGHRS, CDR2 YFSETQ. After removal of 8 bases from V and 5 bases from J, the junction contained 9 bases not matched to a gene. CDR3 region: CASKPGLVNEQYF. The CDR3 DNA is TGCGCCAGTAAGCCGGGACTAGTGAACGAGCAGTACTTC.

The genes are TRBV15 and TRBJ2-2; 8 bases match TRBD1. This CDR3 is 19 amino acids long. CDR1 is LNHNV, CDR2 YYDKDF, per germline (reference sequence). The J segment lost 2 bases and the V segment lost 0 bases, leaving 11 bases of the junction unmatched. CDR3 nucleotide sequence: TGTGCCACCAGCAGAGATCTGGCAAGGACAGGGACTAACACCGGGGAGCTGTTTTTT. Amino acid sequence: CATSRDLARTGTNTGELFF.

The chain combines TRBV7-9 with TRBJ1-4, with no clear D. Looked up from germline, CDR1 is SEHNR and CDR2 is FQNEAQ (reference sequence). V was trimmed by 2 bases and J by 0 bases, leaving 7 bases between them. This CDR3 region has 15 residues. CDR3 nucleotide sequence: TGTGCCAGCAGCTTATCGGCTGCAACTAATGAAAAACTGTTTTTT. Amino acid sequence: CASSLSAATNEKLFF.

The V and J genes are TRBV5-1 and TRBJ2-5; D unclear. There are 12 residues in the CDR3. Germline V gene data show CDR1 as SGHRS and CDR2 as YFSETQ. V lost 4 bases and J 1 base, leaving 5 bases between the germline ends. CDR3 in amino acids: CASSLFQETQYF. The CDR3, as DNA: TGCGCCAGCAGCCTATTCCAAGAGACCCAGTACTTC. Supplemented by reference TRBV5-1 and TRBJ2-5, the full variable domain reads KAGVTQTPRYLIKTRGQQVTLSCSPISGHRSVSWYQQTPGQGLQFLFEYFSETQRNKGNFPGRFSGRQFSNSRSEMNVSTLELGDSALYLCASSLFQETQYFGPGTRLLVL.

The chain is built from TRBV7-9 and TRBJ2-1, with D possibly TRBD2 on 6 matching bases. From germline, CDR1 is SEHNR and CDR2 FQNEAQ (reference sequence). CDR3 length equals 15 residues. The ends were cut back, 4 bases at V and 6 bases at J, with 16 bases in the middle. In DNA form, the CDR3 reads TGTGCCAGCAGCTCCATTAAGGAGGGCCCCAATGAGCAGTTCTTC. Translated: CASSSIKEGPNEQFF.

In regard to this clone: The same CDR3 also results from other DNA sequences found in this sample. This chain joins TRBV5-4 and TRBJ2-2, with 11 bases identical to TRBD1. Germline V CDR1 and CDR2: SGHNT, YYREEE (reference sequence). CDR3 size: 16 residues. Germline trimming cut 4 bases from V and 4 bases from J; bases unmatched to any gene: 6. The DNA of the CDR3 is TGTGCCAGCAGCCCACGGGACAGGGGGAGCACCGGGGAGCTGTTTTTT. Its protein product is CASSPRDRGSTGELFF.

This chain links TRBV25-1 with TRBJ2-1; 9 bases fit TRBD2. J gave up 9 bases and V 4 bases, and 19 bases lay outside the gene matches. The germline CDR1 and CDR2 sequences are MGHDK and SYGVNS. CDR3 length: 18 amino acids. The CDR3 region has the DNA TGTGCCAGCAGTGCCCCACTCCAGGGGCGGGAGGGCCTTTTTGAGCAGTTCTTC. Encoded protein: CASSAPLQGREGLFEQFF.